This record concerns one T cell receptor beta chain sequence. This clonotype has a count of ten or more. Its specific antigen is unknown. No much larger clone is present one base from it, and per-base qualities are unavailable. The data were taken from a study of T cells in Graves' hyperthyroidism and ophthalmopathy (dated by TCRdb to between 2018 and 2021). Looking at the study overall: Peripheral blood samples were taken at the time of initial diagnosis, prior to any treatment. To identify TCR V-J signatures that set the groups apart, the researchers used a discovery cohort of about a hundred patients, made up of 43 with Graves' ophthalmopathy and 57 with stable Graves' hyperthyroidism. After sampling, hyperthyroidism patients received methimazole starting at 30 mg daily, and ophthalmopathy patients received high-dose intravenous methylprednisolone. The 85 to 100 discovery patients were divided at random into training and test sets in a 7:3 ratio. According to the paper, TCR Vbeta CDR3 sequencing was carried out on roughly 130 peripheral blood samples, which came from 40 to 45 ophthalmopathy, about 75 hyperthyroidism and approximately 17 progressor patients. The study also compared thyroid tissue and blood T-cell repertoires from about 6 Graves' hyperthyroidism patients. An independent validation cohort of around 19 hyperthyroidism patients and approximately 16 patients who later progressed to ophthalmopathy tested prospective prediction of ophthalmopathy.

Amplification of TCR beta CDR3 regions was carried out from RNA transcripts. The TCR CDR3 was subjected to a first round of RT-PCR using the HTBI primer set and the Qiagen OneStep RT-PCR kit. Libraries were constructed in a second round of multiplex PCR, after which size selection and purification were carried out. Sequencing of the libraries was done on an Illumina HiSeq2000 using paired-end 100 bp reads. In the paper's pipeline: SOAPnuke was used to process the raw data, with reads discarded if the reads contained adapters or uncalled bases, had a mean Phred below 15, or lacked an exact constant-primer or identifier match. COPE v1.2.5 was used to merge high-quality paired reads, and clonotypes were defined as unique nucleotide sequences. Clonotypes were aligned to IMGT TRBV, TRBD and TRBJ reference segments using MiTCR v1.1. The analysis was restricted to V-J combinations with a frequency above 0.0001, which together covered roughly 99% of the repertoires. A TCS score was defined as the ratio between F50 (clonal expansion) and ExV (chaos), using BLOSUM62-based TCRdist between CDR3 peptides within each V-J. Welch's t-statistics and random forest reduced just over 500 V-J features to fewer than 15, which were used in a naive Bayes classifier (R e1071). Using fastp at Q25 and MiXCR, TCRdb reprocessed the public reads and kept productive beta chains. Each entry is one CDR3 protein sequence, shown with its most common DNA and genes. The V and J calls here are based on TCRdb, not the publication. This sample gives around 270,000 distinct CDR3 sequences in total; around 20% of them show up just once. The top ten hold under 45% of the sample.

CDR3 length: 12 amino acids, cysteine to phenylalanine. Only the CDR3 region is kept as DNA, spanning 36 bases read in frame from base 1. The junction carries 13 bases between V and J, which are trimmed by 1 base and 14 bases respectively. CDR1 is given as SGHDT and CDR2 as YYEEEE, both from the germline V gene. What the study reported, not specific to this receptor: A model built on a 13 V-J signature distinguished ophthalmopathy from stable hyperthyroidism, reaching around 87% sensitivity and approximately 81% specificity in cross-validation and 80%/75% in testing. No statistical method was used to set the sample size in advance, and investigators knew the group allocation. Most expanded thyroid clonotypes (frequency above 0.001) were also found in blood, which suggests that blood repertoires may mirror thyroid immune responses. In validation, the model predicted progression to ophthalmopathy a median of around 6.5 months before onset, with roughly 70% sensitivity and 72.22% specificity.

Ophthalmopathy patients had moderately to severely active disease, with a Clinical Activity Score of 3 or more, a NOSPECS grade of 4 or more, and a disease duration of less than 3 months. Patients with uncontrolled infections, other autoimmune diseases, pregnancy or lactation were excluded. Diagnoses were based on clinical symptoms, serum thyroxine and TRAb, thyroid ultrasound and orbital computed tomography. PBMCs were separated from roughly 10 ml of fresh peripheral blood using Ficoll-Paque density gradient centrifugation. Total RNA was extracted using Trizol reagent, and RNA quality was assessed on an Agilent 2100 Bioanalyzer.

Sample: blood. The chain couples TRBV5-6 to TRBJ2-1; D gene: possibly TRBD1, on 6 matching bases. The clonotype comes from a man aged 45 to 65 with Graves' ophthalmopathy. At the DNA level, the sequence is TGTGCCAGCAGCTTGACAGGGAGTTCTGAGTTCTTC. Its amino acids are CASSLTGSSEFF.